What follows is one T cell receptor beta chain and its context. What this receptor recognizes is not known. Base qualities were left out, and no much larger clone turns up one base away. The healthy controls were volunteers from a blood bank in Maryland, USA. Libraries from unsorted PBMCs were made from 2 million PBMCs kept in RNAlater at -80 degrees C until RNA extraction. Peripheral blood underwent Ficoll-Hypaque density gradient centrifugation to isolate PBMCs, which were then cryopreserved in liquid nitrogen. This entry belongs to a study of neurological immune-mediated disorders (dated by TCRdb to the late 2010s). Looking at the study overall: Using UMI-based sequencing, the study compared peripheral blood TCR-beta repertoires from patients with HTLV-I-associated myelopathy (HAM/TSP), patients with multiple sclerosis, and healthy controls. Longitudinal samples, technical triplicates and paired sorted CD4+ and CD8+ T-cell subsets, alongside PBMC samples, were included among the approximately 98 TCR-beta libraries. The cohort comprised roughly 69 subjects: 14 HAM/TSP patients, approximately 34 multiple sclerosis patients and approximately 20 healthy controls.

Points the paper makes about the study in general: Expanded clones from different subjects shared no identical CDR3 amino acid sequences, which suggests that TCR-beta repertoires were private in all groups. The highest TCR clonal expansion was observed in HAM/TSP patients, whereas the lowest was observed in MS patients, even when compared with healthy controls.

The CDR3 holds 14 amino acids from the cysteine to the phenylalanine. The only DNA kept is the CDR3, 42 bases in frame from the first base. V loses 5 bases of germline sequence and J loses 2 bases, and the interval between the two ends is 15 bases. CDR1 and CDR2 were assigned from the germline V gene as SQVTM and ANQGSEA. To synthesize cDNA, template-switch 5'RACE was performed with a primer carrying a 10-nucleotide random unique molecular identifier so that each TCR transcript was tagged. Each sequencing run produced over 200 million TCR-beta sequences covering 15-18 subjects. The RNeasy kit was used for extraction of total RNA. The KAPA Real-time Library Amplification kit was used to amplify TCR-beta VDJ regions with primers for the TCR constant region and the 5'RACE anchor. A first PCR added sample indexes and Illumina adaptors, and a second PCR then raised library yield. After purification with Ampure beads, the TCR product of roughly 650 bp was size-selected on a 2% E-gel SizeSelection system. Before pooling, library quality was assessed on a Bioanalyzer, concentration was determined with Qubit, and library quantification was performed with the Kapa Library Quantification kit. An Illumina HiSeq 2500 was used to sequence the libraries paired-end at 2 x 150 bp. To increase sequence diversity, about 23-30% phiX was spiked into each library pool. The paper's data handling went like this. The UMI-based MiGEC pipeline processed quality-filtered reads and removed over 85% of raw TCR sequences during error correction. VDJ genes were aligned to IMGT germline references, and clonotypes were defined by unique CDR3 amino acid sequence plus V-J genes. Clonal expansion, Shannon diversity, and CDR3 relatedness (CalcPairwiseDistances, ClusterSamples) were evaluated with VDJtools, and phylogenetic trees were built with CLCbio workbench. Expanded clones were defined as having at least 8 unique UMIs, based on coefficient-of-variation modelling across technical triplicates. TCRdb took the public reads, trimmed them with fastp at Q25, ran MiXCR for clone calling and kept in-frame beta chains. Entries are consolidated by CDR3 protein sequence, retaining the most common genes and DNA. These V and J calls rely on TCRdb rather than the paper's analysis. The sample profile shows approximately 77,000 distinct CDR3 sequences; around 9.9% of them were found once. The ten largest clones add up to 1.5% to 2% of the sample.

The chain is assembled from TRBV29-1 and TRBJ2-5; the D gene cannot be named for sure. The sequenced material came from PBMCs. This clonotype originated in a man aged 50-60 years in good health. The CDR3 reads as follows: CSVWGDGFQETQYF. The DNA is TGCAGCGTTTGGGGTGACGGATTTCAAGAGACCCAGTACTTC.